This passage covers 20 T cell receptor beta chains from one sample sequenced in a study of spatial heterogeneity in lung cancer. Regarding time point: blood at routine non-recurrence follow-up after resection. TCRdb reprocessed the 5' RACE reads via MiXCR and lists one record per CDR3 protein. The sample consists of roughly 45,000 distinct CDR3 sequences, 20% to 25% of them appearing once. The sample was PBMCs, taken at follow-up. These TCRs come from a female donor with early-stage non-small cell lung cancer.

V is TRBV7-3 and J is TRBJ2-5; TRBD2 matches 9 bases. The trim removed 5 bases at V and 2 bases at J, leaving 9 bases unmatched. Germline assignment: CDR1 SGHTA and CDR2 FQGTGA. The CDR3 extends over 16 amino acids. The CDR3 DNA sequence: TGTGCCAGCAGCCCTCCGACTAGCGGAAGACAAGAGACCCAGTACTTC. Translated, it gives CASSPPTSGRQETQYF.

This clonotype appeared many times. The chain combines TRBV7-2 with TRBJ2-5, with a possible D match to TRBD1 (6 bases). Germline CDR1 SGHTA, CDR2 FQGNSA. The CDR3 is 14 residues long. V shed 5 bases and J shed 1 base, with 11 bases lying between them. CDR3 loop: CASSPRQVQETQYF. Written as DNA, the CDR3 is TGTGCCAGCAGCCCCCGACAGGTCCAAGAGACCCAGTACTTC.

The J gene is TRBJ1-1, the V gene TRBV29-1; 7 nucleotides agree with TRBD1. Germline V gene data show CDR1 as SQVTM and CDR2 as ANQGSEA. There are 13 residues in the CDR3. V lost 5 bases and J lost 2; bases outside the gene matches: 5. The CDR3 sequence: CSVKGQSNTEAFF. CDR3 in DNA: TGCAGCGTTAAGGGACAGTCAAACACTGAAGCTTTCTTT.

This clonotype has a count of ten or more. This chain joins TRBV20-1 and TRBJ2-3, with D perhaps TRBD1 (5 bases). CDR3 size: 14 residues. CDR1 DFQATT and CDR2 SNEGSKA come from the germline V gene (reference sequence). V was shortened by 3 bases and J by 0 bases, with 10 bases between the two germline ends. This CDR3 is CSASRGSSTDTQYF. The CDR3 DNA follows: TGCAGTGCTAGTAGGGGTTCTAGCACAGATACGCAGTATTTT.

Only a few counts were recorded for this clonotype. The chain's CDR3 is CASSGTGADATNEKLFF. Here the CDR3 DNA reads TGCGCCAGCAGTGGAACAGGGGCGGATGCAACTAATGAAAAACTGTTTTTT. The gene calls are TRBV10-1 and TRBJ1-4; TRBD1 matches at 7 bases. The CDR3 has 17 amino acids. The J segment lost 0 bases and the V segment lost 4 bases, leaving 8 bases of the junction unmatched. Per germline, CDR1 WNHNN and CDR2 SYGVQD (reference sequence).

In DNA form, the CDR3 reads TGTGCCAGCAGCCACCTACTAGCGGGAGGGCCCAATGAGCAGTTCTTC. It codes for CASSHLLAGGPNEQFF. The V and J genes are TRBV7-9 and TRBJ2-1, with TRBD2 identical over 13 bases. CDR1 and CDR2 from the germline V gene are SEHNR and FQNEAQ (reference sequence). The CDR3 has 16 amino acids. V shed 5 bases, J shed 6 bases, and the junction held 7 bases outside the gene matches.

V gene TRBV29-1 combines with J gene TRBJ1-4, with D unclear. V was pared by 5 bases and J by 8 bases, with 15 bases between. The CDR3 is 13 residues long. Per the germline V gene, CDR1 is SQVTM and CDR2 is ANQGSEA. CDR3 DNA sequence: TGCAGCGTTCTTCCCCTGCTGGGGGAAAAACTGTTTTTT. Amino acids: CSVLPLLGEKLFF.

This clonotype was detected only a few times. This chain joins TRBV20-1 and TRBJ2-1; D is uncertain. Germline V lookup: CDR1 DFQATT, CDR2 SNEGSKA (reference sequence). V was pared by 5 bases and J by 4 bases, with 12 bases between. The CDR3 loop spans 13 amino acids. CDR3 DNA sequence: TGCAGTGCTCAATTAACTACTTACAATGAGCAGTTCTTC. It is translated as CSAQLTTYNEQFF.

This clonotype was seen a few times. The V call is TRBV7-3, the J call TRBJ1-6; D not resolved. The CDR3 has 13 residues. With 0 bases removed from V and 7 bases from J, the gap between germline ends came to 4 bases. Germline CDR1 reads SGHTA; CDR2 reads FQGTGA. CDR3 protein: CASSLTRNSPLHF. The CDR3 coding sequence is TGTGCCAGCAGCTTAACGCGAAATTCACCCCTCCACTTT. Combining the CDR3 with reference TRBV7-3 and TRBJ1-6 gives the whole variable domain GAGVSQTPSNKVTEKGKYVELRCDPISGHTALYWYRQSLGQGPEFLIYFQGTGAADDSGLPNDRFFAVRPEGSVSTLKIQRTERGDSAVYLCASSLTRNSPLHFGNGTRLTVT.

This chain uses TRBV4-1 with TRBJ2-3; 8 bases match TRBD2. The CDR3 extends over 15 amino acids. The junction had 3 bases not matched to a gene; V was cut back by 1 base and J by 3 bases. CDR1 is MGHRA, CDR2 YSYEKL, per germline. CDR3 amino acids: CASSQGAGATDTQYF. CDR3 DNA: TGCGCCAGCAGCCAAGGAGCGGGGGCGACAGATACGCAGTATTTT.

The CDR3 DNA reads as TGTGCCAGCAGCAAAGGCGGGACAGGGGCTGGAAACACCATATATTTT. Encoded protein: CASSKGGTGAGNTIYF. The chain is built from TRBV7-2 and TRBJ1-3; 10 bases agree with TRBD1. Germline V gene lookup returns CDR1 SGHTA and CDR2 FQGNSA. V lost 5 bases, J lost 2 bases, and 6 bases stayed unmatched. The CDR3 has 16 residues.

This rearrangement joins TRBV5-6 to TRBJ2-2, with 10 bases matching TRBD2. Germline CDR1 and CDR2: SGHDT and YYEEEE. The length of the CDR3 is 16 residues. Trimming removed 3 bases from V and 4 bases from J; junction bases left unmatched: 6. The CDR3 DNA reads TGTGCCAGCAGCTCCTTAGCGGGAGGAGCCACCGGGGAGCTGTTTTTT. Residues: CASSSLAGGATGELFF. Full variable domain (missing parts from reference TRBV5-6 and TRBJ2-2): DAGVTQSPTHLIKTRGQQVTLRCSPKSGHDTVSWYQQALGQGPQFIFQYYEEEERQRGNFPDRFSGHQFPNYSSELNVNALLLGDSALYLCASSSLAGGATGELFFGEGSRLTVL.

This clonotype was seen many times. The J gene is TRBJ1-2, the V gene TRBV18; D remains unclear. Deletions cut 3 bases from V and 7 bases from J, with 12 bases between. This CDR3 has 13 amino acids. Germline-derived CDR1 and CDR2 are KGHSH and LQKENI. CDR3 sequence: CASSPEELGGYTF. The CDR3 DNA follows: TGTGCCAGCTCACCGGAGGAATTAGGTGGCTACACCTTC.

This clonotype has only a few counts. The chain uses TRBV3-1 and TRBJ2-1; 14 nucleotides match TRBD2. CDR3 length: 15 residues. CDR1 and CDR2 from the germline V gene are LGHDT and YNNKEL (reference sequence). V trimming: 1 base; J trimming: 10 bases; junction bases outside the gene matches: 3. The CDR3 is CASSQVGLAGGEQFF. The CDR3 region has the DNA TGTGCCAGCAGCCAAGTTGGACTAGCGGGGGGAGAGCAGTTCTTC.

The genes are TRBV5-1 and TRBJ1-5, with unresolved D. V was cut by 4 bases and J by 5 bases, with 10 bases left in between. The length of the CDR3 is 13 residues. In germline, CDR1 is SGHRS, CDR2 YFSETQ. The CDR3 reads CASSPGPDQPQHF. The CDR3, as DNA: TGCGCCAGCAGCCCAGGACCCGATCAGCCCCAGCATTTT. Filled out from reference TRBV5-1 and TRBJ1-5, the complete variable domain reads KAGVTQTPRYLIKTRGQQVTLSCSPISGHRSVSWYQQTPGQGLQFLFEYFSETQRNKGNFPGRFSGRQFSNSRSEMNVSTLELGDSALYLCASSPGPDQPQHFGDGTRLSIL.

The genes are TRBV20-1 and TRBJ2-1, with D uncertain. Per the germline V gene, CDR1 is DFQATT and CDR2 is SNEGSKA (reference sequence). This CDR3 has 12 residues. Trimming removed 0 bases at V and 8 bases at J, with 8 bases between. CDR3 in DNA: TGCAGTGCTAGAGATCAAGTTTATGAGCAGTTCTTC. It codes for CSARDQVYEQFF.

This clonotype was picked up a small number of times. This chain uses TRBV3-1 with TRBJ1-1; D call uncertain. CDR1 is LGHDT, CDR2 YNNKEL, per germline (reference sequence). This CDR3 is built from 14 residues. V shed 1 base and J shed 1 base, with 7 bases lying between them. The CDR3 protein is CASSQGRRNTEAFF. CDR3 nucleotide sequence: TGTGCCAGCAGCCAAGGACGGCGGAACACTGAAGCTTTCTTT. Full variable domain (outside the CDR3, taken from reference TRBV3-1 and TRBJ1-1): DTAVSQTPKYLVTQMGNDKSIKCEQNLGHDTMYWYKQDSKKFLKIMFSYNNKELIINETVPNRFSPKSPDKAHLNLHINSLELGDSAVYFCASSQGRRNTEAFFGQGTRLTVV.

The chain links TRBV9 to TRBJ2-7, with 9 bases identical to TRBD2. Germline trimming cut 0 bases from V and 5 bases from J; bases unmatched to any gene: 12. Looked up from germline, CDR1 is SGDLS and CDR2 is YYNGEE. The CDR3 covers 17 residues. The CDR3 region has the DNA TGTGCCAGCAGCGTAGCCGGTAGCGGGAGAAGTTATAACGAGCAGTACTTC. It translates to CASSVAGSGRSYNEQYF.

Of note for this clonotype: A clone one base away is much larger, so this may be a read error. The chain recombines TRBV7-9 with TRBJ2-1; D not resolved. The CDR3 extends over 16 amino acids. CDR1 SEHNR and CDR2 FQNEAQ come from the germline V gene (reference sequence). Here the CDR3 DNA reads TGTGCCAGCAGCCACCTCCGCCTGAGCTCCCACAATGAGCAGTTCTTC. This sequence encodes CASSHLRLSSHNEQFF.

This clonotype occurred a few times. The chain couples TRBV7-2 to TRBJ2-7; TRBD1 matches 10 bases. The CDR3 has 16 amino acids. The germline CDR1 and CDR2 sequences are SGHTA and FQGNSA. V lost 5 bases to trimming and J lost 0 bases; unmatched junction nucleotides: 7. CDR3 in DNA: TGTGCCAGCAGCGGATTCCGGACAGGGGGCTCCTACGAGCAGTACTTC. It is translated as CASSGFRTGGSYEQYF.